The 27 T cell receptor beta chains given below trace back to one sample, sequenced in a study of cytomegalovirus exposure and HLA in healthy donors. Primers included in the PCR were 60 Vbeta and 13 Jbeta primers. TCRdb's table, derived via immunoSEQ multiplex PCR, lists solely in-frame clones and lacks some. This sample has about 130,000 clones, with 65% to 80% found just once. Sample: PBMCs. The receptors originated from a human donor in good health.

V is TRBV2 and J is TRBJ1-5; D is perhaps TRBD1 (6 bases). Germline CDR1 and CDR2: SNHLY and FYNNEI. CDR3 length: 14 amino acids. Deletions cut 6 bases from V and 0 bases from J, with 9 bases between. CDR3 coding DNA: TGTGCCAGCAGGGACAGCTATAGCAATCAGCCCCAGCATTTT. Protein: CASRDSYSNQPQHF.

This clone was counted only a few times. The rearrangement joins TRBV9 to TRBJ1-1; D is ambiguous. V was clipped by 2 bases and J by 2 bases, with 7 bases between them. Per the germline V gene, CDR1 is SGDLS and CDR2 is YYNGEE. The CDR3 has 13 amino acids. CDR3 sequence (DNA): TGTGCCAGCAGCGTCGCAGTTAACACTGAAGCTTTCTTT. It encodes CASSVAVNTEAFF.

CDR3 DNA sequence: TGTGCCAGCAGCTTGGCAGGGCCCGTGAGTGCCGGGGAGCTGTTTTTT. It encodes CASSLAGPVSAGELFF. The rearrangement uses TRBV5-4 and TRBJ2-2; a possible D gene is TRBD1 (5 bases). V dropped 0 bases and J dropped 6 bases, with 15 bases sitting between them. From germline, CDR1 is SGHNT and CDR2 YYREEE (reference sequence). The CDR3 is 16 amino acids. Drawing the rest from reference TRBV5-4 and TRBJ2-2, the complete variable domain is ETGVTQSPTHLIKTRGQQVTLRCSSQSGHNTVSWYQQALGQGPQFIFQYYREEENGRGNFPPRFSGLQFPNYSSELNVNALELDDSALYLCASSLAGPVSAGELFFGEGSRLTVL.

This clone was recorded a few times. This chain uses TRBV7-9 with TRBJ2-5; weak D call: TRBD1 (6 bases). Germline-derived CDR1 and CDR2 are SEHNR and FQNEAQ (reference sequence). V was clipped by 2 bases and J by 4 bases, with 11 bases between them. The CDR3 is made up of 14 amino acids. As DNA, the CDR3 is TGTGCCAGCAGCTTAACAGGGTTTTTAGAGACCCAGTACTTC. It is translated as CASSLTGFLETQYF.

This clone was observed a few times. The chain combines TRBV5-1 with TRBJ2-1; D possibly corresponds to TRBD2 (5 bases). Germline V lookup: CDR1 SGHRS, CDR2 YFSETQ. The CDR3 is made up of 14 amino acids. This CDR3 is CATRIDPSGDEQFF. CDR3 coding DNA: TGCGCGACCAGGATTGATCCCAGCGGCGATGAGCAGTTCTTC.

V is TRBV27 and J is TRBJ2-6; no firm D call. Trimming cost V 6 bases and J 1 base, with 7 bases left between them. Germline V gene lookup returns CDR1 MNHEY and CDR2 SMNVEV (reference sequence). This CDR3 contains 14 residues. Here the CDR3 reads CASSRTSGANVLTF. CDR3 DNA: TGTGCCAGCAGCCGAACATCTGGGGCCAACGTCCTGACTTTC.

This clone has more than one count but fewer than ten. J is TRBJ2-5 and V is TRBV7-9; D may be TRBD1 (5 bases). The V and J ends lost 1 base and 2 bases respectively, with 11 bases between them. This CDR3 contains 15 residues. The germline CDR1 and CDR2 sequences are SEHNR and FQNEAQ (reference sequence). The CDR3 coding sequence is TGTGCCAGCAGCTTAGTAGGCCAGGGTCAAGAGACCCAGTACTTC. As protein: CASSLVGQGQETQYF.

The CDR3 DNA reads TGTGCCAGCAGCGTAGCCGGACAGGGCGGTGGAAACACCATATATTTT. Its protein is CASSVAGQGGGNTIYF. The genes are TRBV9 and TRBJ1-3; 8 positions agree with TRBD1. Germline CDR1 is SGDLS and CDR2 is YYNGEE. The CDR3 spans 16 residues. The trim removed 0 bases at V and 3 bases at J, leaving 5 bases unmatched.

The chain uses TRBV10-3 and TRBJ2-1, with 11 bases lining up with TRBD2. Germline values: CDR1 ENHRY, CDR2 SYGVKD. CDR3 length: 15 amino acids. After removal of 11 bases from V and 4 bases from J, the junction contained 10 bases not matched to a gene. This CDR3 is CAARVAGGMYNEQFF. The CDR3 bases are TGTGCCGCGAGAGTAGCGGGAGGGATGTACAATGAGCAGTTCTTC.

This chain links TRBV6-4 with TRBJ2-1; TRBD2 matches at 9 bases. This CDR3 is built from 16 residues. V lost 0 bases, J lost 5 bases, and 5 bases stayed unmatched. In germline, CDR1 is MRHNA, CDR2 SNTAGT. CDR3 sequence reads: CASSDSGGRDHNEQFF. Written as DNA, the CDR3 is TGTGCCAGCAGTGACTCGGGCGGGAGGGATCACAATGAGCAGTTCTTC.

The J gene is TRBJ2-5, the V gene TRBV28, with TRBD1 identical over 7 bases. Germline lookup yields CDR1 MDHEN and CDR2 SYDVKM. The CDR3 is 13 residues long. After removal of 5 bases from V and 7 bases from J, the junction contained 7 bases not matched to a gene. Here the CDR3 DNA reads TGTGCCAGCAGTAGGACAGGAGAGGGGACCCAGTACTTC. It codes for CASSRTGEGTQYF. Based on the CDR3 plus reference TRBV28 and TRBJ2-5, the full variable domain is DVKVTQSSRYLVKRTGEKVFLECVQDMDHENMFWYRQDPGLGLRLIYFSYDVKMKEKGDIPEGYSVSREKKERFSLILESASTNQTSMYLCASSRTGEGTQYFGPGTRLLVL.

This clone was found a few times. The genes are TRBV6-4 and TRBJ2-3; D call uncertain. The length of the CDR3 is 14 residues. Trimming left V 0 bases short and J 0 bases short, with 4 bases between. The germline gives CDR1 MRHNA, CDR2 SNTAGT. CDR3 bases: TGTGCCAGCAGTGACTCCTTTAGCACAGATACGCAGTATTTT. Translated, it gives CASSDSFSTDTQYF.

There are a few counts of this clone. The rearrangement joins TRBV5-1 to TRBJ1-1; TRBD1 might be the D (6 bases). The germline CDR1 and CDR2 sequences are SGHRS and YFSETQ. The CDR3 extends over 14 amino acids. The germline V and J ends were trimmed by 4 bases and 0 bases, with 10 bases remaining between them. The CDR3 nucleotides are TGCGCCAGCAGCCCCGGGACACTGAACACTGAAGCTTTCTTT. Encoded protein: CASSPGTLNTEAFF.

This chain joins TRBV4-3 and TRBJ1-5; TRBD1 is a possible D gene (5 bases). Per germline, CDR1 LGHNA and CDR2 YSLEER. The CDR3 spans 20 residues. V was shortened by 0 bases and J by 4 bases, with 25 bases between the two germline ends. The CDR3 protein is CASSQEFLAGRGAANQPQHF. CDR3 DNA: TGCGCCAGCAGCCAAGAATTTTTGGCGGGGCGAGGGGCTGCAAATCAGCCCCAGCATTTT.

The J gene is TRBJ1-1, the V gene TRBV5-4, with a tentative D call TRBD1 (5 bases). This CDR3 is built from 15 residues. The germline gives CDR1 SGHNT, CDR2 YYREEE (reference sequence). Trimming removed 3 bases from V and 1 base from J, with 13 bases in between. CDR3 sequence: CASSSFGQGNTEAFF. CDR3 in DNA: TGTGCCAGCAGCTCGTTCGGGCAGGGGAACACTGAAGCTTTCTTT.

The rearrangement links TRBV9 to TRBJ2-7; 12 bases line up with TRBD2. The V gene end was trimmed by 0 bases and the J gene end by 0 bases; junction bases not matched to a gene: 7. This CDR3 comprises 18 residues. The germline CDR1 and CDR2 sequences are SGDLS and YYNGEE. CDR3 sequence reads: CASSVAPRTSGASYEQYF. The CDR3 nucleotides are TGTGCCAGCAGCGTAGCCCCTCGGACTAGCGGGGCCTCCTACGAGCAGTACTTC.

V and J are TRBV5-1 and TRBJ2-3; D call uncertain. Germline V gene lookup returns CDR1 SGHRS and CDR2 YFSETQ. Trimming shortened V by 0 bases and J by 3 bases, and 14 bases separated the two germline ends. The CDR3 covers 16 residues. The CDR3 sequence: CASSLAVSPGTDTQYF. The CDR3 region has the DNA TGCGCCAGCAGCTTGGCCGTCAGTCCAGGAACAGATACGCAGTATTTT.

In its sample, this clone was seen a few times. Here the CDR3 reads CASSPPTPDSGANVLTF. The CDR3 DNA is TGTGCCAGCAGCCCCCCGACTCCTGACTCTGGGGCCAACGTCCTGACTTTC. The chain has TRBV7-9 and TRBJ2-6; D remains ambiguous. The germline gives CDR1 SEHNR, CDR2 FQNEAQ (reference sequence). V lost 5 bases to trimming and J lost 0 bases, with 14 bases between them. The CDR3 loop spans 17 amino acids. The full variable domain, with the rest looked up from reference TRBV7-9 and TRBJ2-6, is DTGVSQNPRHKITKRGQNVTFRCDPISEHNRLYWYRQTLGQGPEFLTYFQNEAQLEKSRLLSDRFSAERPKGSFSTLEIQRTEQGDSAMYLCASSPPTPDSGANVLTFGAGSRLTVL.

The CDR3 nucleotides are TGTGCCAGCAGCGAAATGGGGGGGCTTGGTGAAAAACTGTTTTTT. This codes for CASSEMGGLGEKLFF. The rearrangement uses TRBV9 and TRBJ1-4; maybe TRBD1 (6 bases). Germline V lookup: CDR1 SGDLS, CDR2 YYNGEE. CDR3 size: 15 residues. The V end was cut by 3 bases, the J end by 7 bases, with 16 bases between.

The genes are TRBV18 and TRBJ1-2; D is ambiguous. The germline V gene has CDR1 KGHSH and CDR2 LQKENI. Trimming removed 1 base from V and 3 bases from J, with 9 bases in between. The length of the CDR3 is 14 residues. This chain's CDR3 is CASSPQSLYYGYTF. CDR3 nucleotides: TGTGCCAGCTCACCACAGAGTCTCTACTATGGCTACACCTTC.

The rearrangement links TRBV7-8 to TRBJ2-7; 8 nucleotides agree with TRBD2. V gave up 2 bases and J gave up 6 bases; unmatched junction bases: 6. Germline CDR1 SGHVS, CDR2 FQNEAQ. CDR3 size: 14 residues. CDR3 nucleotide sequence: TGTGCCAGCAGCTTACGGGGGGGCCTCTTCGAGCAGTACTTC. Amino acids: CASSLRGGLFEQYF.

The gene calls are TRBV18 and TRBJ2-2; D might be TRBD1 (5 bases). CDR3 length: 16 amino acids. The V end lost 6 bases, the J end lost 0 bases, and 14 bases lay between the germline ends. CDR1 and CDR2 (germline): KGHSH, LQKENI. CDR3 nucleotide sequence: TGTGCCAGCTCGCCTCAGGGTTTCGCGAACACCGGGGAGCTGTTTTTT. Translated, it gives CASSPQGFANTGELFF.

In this sample, this clone turned up a few times. The genes are TRBV5-1 and TRBJ2-1; D is unresolved. Germline assignment: CDR1 SGHRS and CDR2 YFSETQ. V shed 4 bases and J shed 7 bases, with 12 bases lying between them. The CDR3 extends over 13 amino acids. In DNA, the CDR3 is TGCGCCAGCAGCCCCCAAAACGGTAATGAGCAGTTCTTC. It translates to CASSPQNGNEQFF.

V gene TRBV2 combines with J gene TRBJ1-1; tentative D call: TRBD1 (5 bases). Trimming took 7 bases from V and 1 from J, leaving 13 bases between them. CDR1 SNHLY and CDR2 FYNNEI come from the germline V gene. The CDR3 sequence is 14 residues long. The CDR3, as DNA: TGTGCCAGCAACGCAATAACAGGGAACACTGAAGCTTTCTTT. The encoded protein is CASNAITGNTEAFF.

The CDR3 DNA reads as TGTGCTAGTGGTTTTGAAACTAGCGGGAGTTTTCTATACAATGAGCAGTTCTTC. As protein: CASGFETSGSFLYNEQFF. The J gene is TRBJ2-1, the V gene TRBV12-5; 11 bases match TRBD2. The V segment lost 3 bases and the J segment 4 bases; nucleotides outside the gene matches: 11. CDR1 and CDR2 (germline): LGHNT, FRNRAP. This CDR3 comprises 18 residues. The whole variable domain, remainder taken from reference TRBV12-5 and TRBJ2-1, is DARVTQTPRHKVTEMGQEVTMRCQPILGHNTVFWYRQTMMQGLELLAYFRNRAPLDDSGMPKDRFSAEMPDATLATLKIQPSEPRDSAVYFCASGFETSGSFLYNEQFFGPGTRLTVL.

This rearrangement joins TRBV5-6 to TRBJ2-1; D unclear. Trimming pared 4 bases from V and 3 bases from J, leaving 8 bases between. CDR1 and CDR2 from the germline V gene are SGHDT and YYEEEE. The CDR3 is 13 amino acids. The CDR3: CASSPRGYNEQFF. The CDR3 region has the DNA TGTGCCAGCAGCCCCAGAGGCTACAATGAGCAGTTCTTC.

The rearrangement joins TRBV5-1 to TRBJ1-3, with 7 nucleotides matching TRBD1. The CDR3 totals 14 residues. The germline CDR1 and CDR2 sequences are SGHRS and YFSETQ. J gave up 6 bases and V 4 bases, and 7 bases lay outside the gene matches. CDR3 region: CASSLGQPPNTIYF. CDR3 coding DNA: TGCGCCAGCAGCCTGGGACAGCCGCCAAACACCATATATTTT.